This TCR beta chain stems from a study of blood T cell repertoires in COVID-19 (dated by TCRdb to the early 2020s). The study in broad terms: Collaborator samples came from the United States, Italy and Spain and covered acute and convalescent phases of COVID-19. The repertoires were released in a freely available public database meant as a resource for research on the immune response to SARS-CoV-2. Where available, HLA class I and class II types were taken from metadata supplied by the sample provider and were not determined by assay-based typing. The prospective study material was composed of cDNA or gDNA derived from T cells, B-cell-depleted T cells, or PBMCs. The samples were drawn from two sources: the first 160 participants of the ongoing ImmuneRACE study, and 1,200 or so subjects contributed by 6 global collaborators. A de-identified subject ID, COVID-19 status, age in years and sex were almost always included in the sample metadata. Deeply sampled blood TCRbeta repertoires from subjects exposed to, actively infected with, or recovered from COVID-19 were included in the dataset. Points the paper makes about the study in general: How much clinical and demographic metadata was included differed by source and by participant, and the metadata was provided uncurated.

In the prospective study, participants were roughly 18 to 100 years old, resided in about two dozen geographic areas of the United States, and were enrolled through a virtual design. In the prospective study, cohorts were assigned on the basis of participant-reported clinical history obtained from a screening survey and a study questionnaire. Recovered participants in ImmuneRACE Cohort 3 were defined as having two consecutive negative NP/OP PCR tests, clearance from a healthcare professional, or resolution of symptoms. In the prospective study, mobile phlebotomists collected whole blood, serum and a nasopharyngeal or oropharyngeal swab from each participant. Additional blood draws and questionnaires over an approximately 2-month period could optionally be provided by prospective study participants. Before DNA extraction, blood samples from the prospective study were shipped at room temperature or frozen.

Regarding this clone: Its cognate antigen has yet to be identified. Base qualities are not provided; no much larger clone lies one nucleotide away.

Relative to germline, V is 5 bases shorter and J is 6 bases shorter, with 15 bases between their ends. CDR1 SGHTA and CDR2 FQGTGA were looked up in the germline V gene. Including cysteine and phenylalanine, the CDR3 has 14 amino acids. Only the CDR3 portion is preserved as DNA: 42 bases, with reading frame beginning at the first base. The immunoSEQ Assay, a bias-controlled multiplex PCR, was used to amplify TCRbeta CDR3 regions from genomic DNA. The paper's processing steps were these. The number of nucleated cells in each sample was estimated from the amplification of reference gene primers within the assay. To quantify the absolute abundance of each unique TCRbeta CDR3 rearrangement, sequence reads were collapsed and filtered. For each sample, productive Simpson clonality was calculated as the square root of Simpson's diversity index across productive rearrangements. TCRdb's version of the immuneACCESS table is confined to in-frame rearrangements and falls short of the full clone set. An unresolved V gene accounts for under half of the shortfall where checked; the remainder is of unknown origin. D and trimming come from the DNA, and the V and J calls and clone size come from that table. The sample data list about 200,000 clones, and around 85% of these were observed just once. The biggest ten clones account for roughly a sixth of the sample.

Sequencing was carried out using PBMCs or T cells enriched from blood (not recorded which). Rearrangement joined TRBV7-3 to TRBJ2-3; the D gene cannot be resolved reliably. This TCR derives from a middle-aged man who had recovered from COVID-19. The bases are TGTGCCAGCAGCCTCCTCTCCGCCAGTGATACGCAGTATTTT. It translates to CASSLLSASDTQYF.